Each of the 12 T cell receptor beta chains below was sequenced from the same sample in a study of shared clonotypes between healthy human individuals. Only in-frame clones appear in the TCRdb table, and some are missing; sequencing was by immunoSEQ multiplex PCR. The top ten hold approximately 12% of the sample, which has about 560,000 clones, about 80% seen once. Sequenced sample: PBMCs. These receptor sequences come from a woman in her forties in good health. Some clones in this sample may be carry-over from other donors' samples.

This rearrangement joins TRBV28 to TRBJ2-1, with 10 bases matching TRBD2. Germline V gene data show CDR1 as MDHEN and CDR2 as SYDVKM. This CDR3 is 16 amino acids long. V lost 3 bases to trimming and J lost 0 bases; unmatched junction nucleotides: 2. CDR3: CASSFASGGSYNEQFF. CDR3 nucleotides: TGTGCCAGCAGTTTCGCTAGCGGGGGCTCCTACAATGAGCAGTTCTTC.

The rearrangement uses TRBV30 and TRBJ1-1; D gene ambiguous. The CDR3 is made up of 12 amino acids. V shed 4 bases and J shed 1 base, with 7 bases lying between them. Germline CDR1 and CDR2: GTSNPN and SVGIG (reference sequence). The CDR3 here is CAWNRGNTEAFF. The DNA for the CDR3 is TGTGCCTGGAACCGCGGGAACACTGAAGCTTTCTTT.

The J gene is TRBJ1-3, the V gene TRBV6-1; no clear D. Germline V gene sequence: CDR1 MNHNS, CDR2 SASEGT. CDR3 size: 14 residues. V lost 2 bases, J lost 4 bases, and 9 bases lay in between. In DNA form, the CDR3 reads TGTGCCAGCAGTGAACTAAGAGGGGGAAACACCATATATTTT. Translating gives CASSELRGGNTIYF.

The sample holds one count of this clone. The chain carries TRBV4-1 and TRBJ2-1; 10 nucleotides align to TRBD2. From germline, CDR1 is MGHRA and CDR2 YSYEKL. CDR3 size: 17 residues. The junction had 8 bases not matched to a gene; V was cut back by 1 base and J by 5 bases. The CDR3 is CASSQGSGRALNNEQFF. CDR3 DNA: TGCGCCAGCAGCCAAGGAAGCGGGAGGGCCCTAAACAATGAGCAGTTCTTC.

Here the CDR3 reads CAISESSRRNAEQYF. DNA for the CDR3: TGTGCCATCAGTGAGTCGAGTCGGAGGAACGCCGAGCAGTACTTC. The V call is TRBV10-3, the J call TRBJ2-7, with D maybe TRBD2 (5 bases). The CDR3 extends over 15 amino acids. Looked up from germline, CDR1 is ENHRY and CDR2 is SYGVKD. V lost 0 bases and J lost 6, with 15 bases in between.

This chain joins TRBV30 and TRBJ2-3, with a possible D match to TRBD2 (7 bases). V lost 3 bases and J 4 bases, leaving 20 bases between the germline ends. Germline V lookup: CDR1 GTSNPN, CDR2 SVGIG (reference sequence). The CDR3 is 16 residues long. Here the CDR3 DNA reads TGTGCCTGGAGGCCCCGGGGGGCCCTAGGGGCAGATACGCAGTATTTT. Amino acids: CAWRPRGALGADTQYF.

This clone was counted between two and nine times. V gene TRBV6-5 combines with J gene TRBJ2-2; 9 positions agree with TRBD1. Germline CDR1 is MNHEY and CDR2 is SVGAGI. V lost 11 bases, J lost 6 bases, and 10 bases stayed unmatched. The CDR3 spans 14 residues. The CDR3 region has the DNA TGTGCCCGAGGGGGACAGGGCTTCCCCGGGGAGCTGTTTTTT. Encoded protein: CARGGQGFPGELFF.

The rearrangement joins TRBV7-9 to TRBJ2-2, with D possibly TRBD1 on 6 matching bases. Trimming took off 9 bases at V and 5 bases at J, with 19 bases between the two ends. CDR1 SEHNR and CDR2 FQNEAQ come from the germline V gene (reference sequence). The CDR3 is 15 amino acids. The DNA for the CDR3 is TGTGCCAGGGATGGGGGCAGCCCGTGGACCGGGGAGCTGTTTTTT. This encodes CARDGGSPWTGELFF.

The rearrangement links TRBV11-1 to TRBJ2-1; 11 bases fit TRBD2. The CDR3 length is 16 residues. CDR1 and CDR2 (germline): SGHAT, FQDESV (reference sequence). The J segment lost 4 bases and the V segment lost 4 bases, leaving 6 bases of the junction unmatched. The CDR3, as DNA: TGTGCCAGCAGCTCAACCGGGACTAGCGGATACAATGAGCAGTTCTTC. Protein sequence: CASSSTGTSGYNEQFF.

The CDR3 sequence is CASSSRLAGEGEQFF. In nucleotides, the CDR3 is TGTGCCAGCAGCTCCCGACTAGCGGGAGAGGGTGAGCAGTTCTTC. The rearrangement joins TRBV11-3 to TRBJ2-1, with TRBD2 matching 12 bases. Germline V gene sequence: CDR1 SGHNT, CDR2 YENEEA. The CDR3 has 15 residues. Trimming at V came to 4 bases and at J to 9 bases, leaving 7 bases not matched to a gene.

This clone was counted between two and nine times. J is TRBJ2-2 and V is TRBV6-1; 8 bases align to TRBD2. V trimming: 6 bases; J trimming: 6 bases; junction bases outside the gene matches: 9. The CDR3 length is 15 residues. Germline V gene data show CDR1 as MNHNS and CDR2 as SASEGT. The CDR3 bases are TGTGCCAGCAGGGCGGATTTAGCGGGGTCCGGGGAGCTGTTTTTT. Encoded protein: CASRADLAGSGELFF.

This rearrangement joins TRBV7-2 to TRBJ2-5; no clear D gene. Per the germline V gene, CDR1 is SGHTA and CDR2 is FQGNSA. CDR3 size: 16 residues. V lost 1 base, J lost 5 bases, and 17 bases lay in between. CDR3: CASSLGLARAAETQYF. In DNA form, the CDR3 reads TGTGCCAGCAGCTTAGGATTGGCTAGGGCAGCTGAGACCCAGTACTTC.